This T cell receptor (beta chain) is from a study of blood T cell repertoires in COVID-19 (dated by TCRdb to 2018 to 2021). Describing the broader study: Samples from collaborators originated in the United States, Italy and Spain and spanned both the acute and convalescent phases of COVID-19. HLA class I and class II types, where available, came from metadata supplied by the sample provider rather than from assay-based typing. The repertoires were released in a freely available public database meant as a resource for research on the immune response to SARS-CoV-2. Sample metadata almost always included a de-identified subject ID, COVID-19 status, age in years and sex. Subjects who had been exposed to COVID-19, were actively infected with it, or had recovered from it provided the deeply sampled blood TCRbeta repertoires that made up the dataset. The samples were drawn from the first 160 participants of the ongoing ImmuneRACE study and from 1,254 subjects provided by 6 global collaborators. The prospective study material was composed of cDNA or gDNA derived from T cells, B-cell-depleted T cells, or PBMCs.

One collaborating source in Seattle enrolled patients during active infection and followed them longitudinally through the course of disease. The collaborating institutions used their own protocols to collect whole blood in K2EDTA tubes. For TCRbeta analysis, collaborators shipped samples in one of three forms: frozen whole blood, isolated PBMCs, or DNA extracted from either of those sample types. The paper's findings and limits, for the study overall: The amount of clinical and demographic metadata varied by source and participant and was provided uncurated.

Per the germline V gene (reference sequence), MNHEY is the CDR1 and SMNVEV is the CDR2. Counted from cysteine to phenylalanine, this CDR3 has 20 amino acids. Just the 60-base CDR3 DNA is kept, in frame starting at base 1. Relative to germline, V is 0 bases shorter and J is 7 bases shorter, with 25 bases between their ends. The immunoSEQ Assay, a bias-controlled multiplex PCR, was used to amplify TCRbeta CDR3 regions from genomic DNA. Per the source publication's procedure: Nucleated cell counts per sample were estimated from amplification of reference gene primers within the assay. To quantify the absolute abundance of each unique TCRbeta CDR3 rearrangement, sequence reads were collapsed and filtered. For each sample, productive Simpson clonality was calculated as the square root of Simpson's diversity index over productive rearrangements. TCRdb limited this immuneACCESS table to in-frame rearrangements with V and J called. A share of clones is missing; checked studies link under half to unresolved V genes, and the rest is unexplained. The D gene and trimming were derived from the DNA, and the V and J assignments and clone size from that table. This sample holds a few hundred thousand clones; approximately 90% were observed only once. The ten largest account for 5.5% to 8% of the sample.

There are a few counts of this clone. The target of this receptor is not known. There are no base qualities to consult, and no much larger clone falls within one base. The origin of this receptor is a woman aged 50 to 60 with COVID-19, enrolled during active disease. Material for sequencing was peripheral blood. The chain employs TRBV27 and TRBJ1-6; TRBD1 is a possible D gene, resting on 5 matching bases. Here is the DNA: TGTGCCAGCAGTTTATCTCAACCCACGGGGGGGTTGGGGACCAATTCACCCCTCCACTTT. Protein translation: CASSLSQPTGGLGTNSPLHF.